This paragraph reports one T cell receptor (beta chain). What it binds is not known. At the DNA level, this CDR3 is encoded by other sequences in the same sample as well. This specimen comes from a study of beta chain features in type 1 diabetes. Study observations and caveats: Whether HLA type influences TCRB rearrangement remained unresolved here. More deletions and fewer insertions at VDJ junctions were found in patients with type 1 diabetes. Patients with Type 1 diabetes showed moderately but significantly shorter TCRB CDR3s in all four CD4+ subsets.

J was trimmed by 2 bases and V by 3 bases; bases with no gene match: 3. Germline-derived CDR1 and CDR2 are KGHSH and LQKENI. This CDR3 region has 14 residues. The authors took one heparinised blood draw, averaging roughly 120 mL, from each donor. Staining for CD45RO/CCR7/CD25/CD127/CD95/CD27 allowed sorting of CD4+ naive, central memory, regulatory and stem cell-like memory cells. Reverse transcribing all isolated RNA meant expressed TCRB transcripts were sequenced. Clones were sequenced by immunoSEQ multiplex PCR, and TCRdb holds only the in-frame ones, with some missing. The sample records hundreds of thousands of clones, around 9.3% being singletons.

The receptor comes from a man between 25 and 39 years old with type 1 diabetes. Input material: central memory CD4+ T cells from blood. This chain uses TRBV18 with TRBJ2-7, with TRBD1 matching over 8 bases. This chain's CDR3 is CASSPGTGTYEQYF. CDR3 nucleotide sequence: TGTGCCAGCTCACCCGGGACAGGAACCTACGAGCAGTACTTC.